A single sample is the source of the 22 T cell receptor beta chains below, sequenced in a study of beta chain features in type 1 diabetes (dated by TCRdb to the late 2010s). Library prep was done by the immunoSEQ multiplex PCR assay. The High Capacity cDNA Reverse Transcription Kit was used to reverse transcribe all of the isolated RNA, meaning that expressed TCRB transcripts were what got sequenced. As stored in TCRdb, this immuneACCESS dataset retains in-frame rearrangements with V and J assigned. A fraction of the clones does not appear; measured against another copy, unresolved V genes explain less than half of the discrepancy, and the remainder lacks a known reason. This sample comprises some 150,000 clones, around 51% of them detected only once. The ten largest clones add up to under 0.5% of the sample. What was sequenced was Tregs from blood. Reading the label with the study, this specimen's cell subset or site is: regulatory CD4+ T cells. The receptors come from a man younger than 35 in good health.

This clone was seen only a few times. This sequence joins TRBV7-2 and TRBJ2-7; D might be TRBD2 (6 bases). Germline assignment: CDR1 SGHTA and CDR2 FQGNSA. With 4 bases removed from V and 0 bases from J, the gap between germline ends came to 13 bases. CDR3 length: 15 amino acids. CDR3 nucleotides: TGTGCCAGCAGCTCGCTAGCGAGGAGCTCCTACGAGCAGTACTTC. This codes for CASSSLARSSYEQYF.

CDR3 sequence (DNA): TGTGCCAGCAGTGAGGGCCCGGACAGGGCCCTCTATGGCTACACCTTC. This codes for CASSEGPDRALYGYTF. The chain recombines TRBV6-1 with TRBJ1-2, with 8 bases matching TRBD1. The V segment lost 3 bases and the J segment 4 bases; nucleotides outside the gene matches: 10. The CDR3 has 16 residues. The germline CDR1 and CDR2 sequences are MNHNS and SASEGT.

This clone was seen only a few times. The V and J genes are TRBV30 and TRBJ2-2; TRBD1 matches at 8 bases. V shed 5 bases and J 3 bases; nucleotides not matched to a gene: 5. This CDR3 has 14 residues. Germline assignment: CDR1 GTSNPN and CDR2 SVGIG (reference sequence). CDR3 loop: CAWPGGADTGELFF. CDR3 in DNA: TGTGCCTGGCCAGGGGGCGCCGACACCGGGGAGCTGTTTTTT. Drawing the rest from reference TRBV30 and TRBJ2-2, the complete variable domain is SQTIHQWPATLVQPVGSPLSLECTVEGTSNPNLYWYRQAAGRGLQLLFYSVGIGQISSEVPQNLSASRPQDRQFILSSKKLLLSDSGFYLCAWPGGADTGELFFGEGSRLTVL.

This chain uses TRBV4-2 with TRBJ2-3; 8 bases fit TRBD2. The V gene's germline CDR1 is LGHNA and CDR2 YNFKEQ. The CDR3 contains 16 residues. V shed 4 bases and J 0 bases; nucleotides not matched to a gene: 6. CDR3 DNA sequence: TGTGCCAGCAGCCGCGGACTAGCCTTTAGCACAGATACGCAGTATTTT. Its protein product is CASSRGLAFSTDTQYF.

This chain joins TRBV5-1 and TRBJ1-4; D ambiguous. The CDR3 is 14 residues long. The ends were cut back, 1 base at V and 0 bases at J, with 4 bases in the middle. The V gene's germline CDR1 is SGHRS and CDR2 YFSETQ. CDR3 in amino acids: CASSLPSTNEKLFF. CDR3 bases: TGCGCCAGCAGCTTGCCATCAACTAATGAAAAACTGTTTTTT.

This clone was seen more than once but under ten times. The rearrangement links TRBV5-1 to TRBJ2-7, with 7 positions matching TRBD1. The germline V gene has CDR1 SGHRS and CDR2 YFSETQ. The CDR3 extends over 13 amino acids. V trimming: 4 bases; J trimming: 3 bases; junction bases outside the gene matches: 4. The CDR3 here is CASSRDRNYEQYF. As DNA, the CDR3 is TGCGCCAGCAGCCGGGACAGAAACTACGAGCAGTACTTC.

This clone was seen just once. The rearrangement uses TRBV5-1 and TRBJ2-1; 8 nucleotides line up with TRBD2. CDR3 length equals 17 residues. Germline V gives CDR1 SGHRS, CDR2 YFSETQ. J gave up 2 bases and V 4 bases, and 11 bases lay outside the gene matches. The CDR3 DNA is TGCGCCAGCAGCCCAGGACTAGCTAAATCGACCTACAATGAGCAGTTCTTC. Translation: CASSPGLAKSTYNEQFF.

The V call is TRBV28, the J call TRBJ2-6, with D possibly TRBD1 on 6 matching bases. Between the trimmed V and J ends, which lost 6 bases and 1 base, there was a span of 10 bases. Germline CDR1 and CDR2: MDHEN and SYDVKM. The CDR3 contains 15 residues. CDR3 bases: TGTGCCAGCAGCCCTACAGGGTCTGGGGCCAACGTCCTGACTTTC. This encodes CASSPTGSGANVLTF.

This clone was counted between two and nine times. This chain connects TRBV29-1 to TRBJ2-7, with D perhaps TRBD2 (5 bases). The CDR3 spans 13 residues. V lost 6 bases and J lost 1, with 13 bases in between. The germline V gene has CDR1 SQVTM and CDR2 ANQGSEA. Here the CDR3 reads CSVETGLSYEQYF. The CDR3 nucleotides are TGCAGCGTGGAAACGGGGTTATCCTACGAGCAGTACTTC.

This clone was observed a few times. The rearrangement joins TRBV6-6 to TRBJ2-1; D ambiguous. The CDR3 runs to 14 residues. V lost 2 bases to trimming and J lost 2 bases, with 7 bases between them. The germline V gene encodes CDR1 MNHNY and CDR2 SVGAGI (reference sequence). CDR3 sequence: CASSYVSTYNEQFF. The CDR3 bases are TGTGCCAGCAGTTACGTCAGTACCTACAATGAGCAGTTCTTC.

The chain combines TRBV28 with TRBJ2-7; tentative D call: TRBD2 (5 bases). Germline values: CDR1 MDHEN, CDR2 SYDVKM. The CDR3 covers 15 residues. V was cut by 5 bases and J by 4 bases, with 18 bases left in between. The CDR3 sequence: CASSPGVGITYEQYF. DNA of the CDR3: TGTGCCAGCAGTCCCGGGGTCGGGATCACATACGAGCAGTACTTC.

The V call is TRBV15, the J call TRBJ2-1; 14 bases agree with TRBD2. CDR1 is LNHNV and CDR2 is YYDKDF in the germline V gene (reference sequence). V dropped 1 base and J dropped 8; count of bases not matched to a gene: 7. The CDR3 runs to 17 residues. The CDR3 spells CATSRGTSGGLWDEQFF. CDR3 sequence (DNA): TGTGCCACCAGCAGAGGGACTAGCGGGGGGCTTTGGGATGAGCAGTTCTTC.

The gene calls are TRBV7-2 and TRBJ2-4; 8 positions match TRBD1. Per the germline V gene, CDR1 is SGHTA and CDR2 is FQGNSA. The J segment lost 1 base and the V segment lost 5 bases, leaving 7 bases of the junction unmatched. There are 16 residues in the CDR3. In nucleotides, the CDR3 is TGTGCCAGCAGCAATAGACAGGGGAACGCCAAAAACATTCAGTACTTC. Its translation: CASSNRQGNAKNIQYF. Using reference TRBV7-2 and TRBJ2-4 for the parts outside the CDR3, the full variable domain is GAGVSQSPSNKVTEKGKDVELRCDPISGHTALYWYRQSLGQGLEFLIYFQGNSAPDKSGLPSDRFSAERTGGSVSTLTIQRTQQEDSAVYLCASSNRQGNAKNIQYFGAGTRLSVL.

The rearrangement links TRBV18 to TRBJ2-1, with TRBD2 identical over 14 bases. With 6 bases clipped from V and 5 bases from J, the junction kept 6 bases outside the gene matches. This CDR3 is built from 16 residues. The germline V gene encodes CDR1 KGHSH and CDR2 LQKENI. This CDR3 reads CASSQTSGRVHNEQFF. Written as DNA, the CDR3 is TGTGCCAGCTCCCAGACTAGCGGGAGGGTCCACAATGAGCAGTTCTTC.

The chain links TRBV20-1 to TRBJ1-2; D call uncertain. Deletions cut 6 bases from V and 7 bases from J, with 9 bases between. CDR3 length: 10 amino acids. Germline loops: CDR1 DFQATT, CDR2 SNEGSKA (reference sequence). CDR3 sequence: CSAPDSGYTF. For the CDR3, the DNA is TGCAGTGCACCAGACTCTGGCTACACCTTC.

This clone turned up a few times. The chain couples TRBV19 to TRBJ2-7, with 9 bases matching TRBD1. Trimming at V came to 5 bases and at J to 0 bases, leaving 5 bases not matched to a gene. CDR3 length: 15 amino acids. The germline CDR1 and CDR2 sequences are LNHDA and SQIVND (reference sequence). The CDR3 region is CASSPQTGGSYEQYF. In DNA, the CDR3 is TGTGCCAGTAGTCCCCAGACAGGGGGCTCCTACGAGCAGTACTTC.

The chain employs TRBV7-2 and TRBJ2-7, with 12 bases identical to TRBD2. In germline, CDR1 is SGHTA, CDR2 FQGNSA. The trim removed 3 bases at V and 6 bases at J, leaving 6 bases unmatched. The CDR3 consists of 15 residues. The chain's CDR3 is CASSLGLAGSGEQYF. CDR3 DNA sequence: TGTGCCAGCAGCTTGGGACTAGCGGGTTCGGGCGAGCAGTACTTC. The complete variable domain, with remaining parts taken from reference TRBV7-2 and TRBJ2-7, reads GAGVSQSPSNKVTEKGKDVELRCDPISGHTALYWYRQSLGQGLEFLIYFQGNSAPDKSGLPSDRFSAERTGGSVSTLTIQRTQQEDSAVYLCASSLGLAGSGEQYFGPGTRLTVT.

In DNA form, the CDR3 reads TGTGCCAGCAGCCCCTCCCTAAGCACAGATACGCAGTATTTT. Its protein product is CASSPSLSTDTQYF. The chain combines TRBV9 with TRBJ2-3; D is unclear. V lost 4 bases to trimming and J lost 0 bases, with 9 bases between them. Germline CDR1 is SGDLS and CDR2 is YYNGEE. The CDR3 length is 14 residues.

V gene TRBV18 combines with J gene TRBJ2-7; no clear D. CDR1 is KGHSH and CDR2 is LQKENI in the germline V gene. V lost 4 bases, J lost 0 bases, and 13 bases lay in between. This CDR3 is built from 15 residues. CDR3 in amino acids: CASSLGARHSYEQYF. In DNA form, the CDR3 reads TGTGCCAGCTCACTGGGCGCAAGACACTCCTACGAGCAGTACTTC.

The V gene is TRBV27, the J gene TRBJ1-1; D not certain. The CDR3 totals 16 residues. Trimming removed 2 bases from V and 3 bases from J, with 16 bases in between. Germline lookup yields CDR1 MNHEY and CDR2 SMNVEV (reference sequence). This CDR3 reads CASSLGPRVGDTEAFF. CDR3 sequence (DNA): TGTGCCAGCAGTTTAGGTCCCCGGGTCGGTGACACTGAAGCTTTCTTT.

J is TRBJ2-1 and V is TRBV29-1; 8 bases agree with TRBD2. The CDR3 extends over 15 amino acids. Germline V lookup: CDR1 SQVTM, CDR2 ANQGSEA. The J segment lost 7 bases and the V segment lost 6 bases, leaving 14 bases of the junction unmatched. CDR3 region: CSVDTPGLVGNEQFF. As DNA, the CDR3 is TGCAGCGTGGATACCCCGGGACTAGTAGGAAATGAGCAGTTCTTC.

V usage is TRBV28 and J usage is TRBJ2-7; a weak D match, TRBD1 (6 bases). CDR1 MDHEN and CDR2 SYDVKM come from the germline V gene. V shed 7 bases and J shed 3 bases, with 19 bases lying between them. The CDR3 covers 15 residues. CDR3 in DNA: TGTGCCAGCACTCTTGCCGGCAGGGGATTCTACGAGCAGTACTTC. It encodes CASTLAGRGFYEQYF.